This T cell receptor beta chain was identified during a study of CD8+ T cells in alopecia areata. Study at large: Treated patients received oral tofacitinib, 5 to 10 mg twice daily. Treatment with tofacitinib (6 to 18 months) was followed by 6 months off drug.

Alopecia areata patients had lesional scalp punch biopsies and peripheral blood taken from them. Extraction of RNA preceded its reverse transcription into cDNA, which served as the sequencing template. Sequencing was performed with immunoSEQ multiplex PCR; in TCRdb, only in-frame clones are kept and a portion is missing. Counted here are some 130,000 clones, around 60% occurring once; the ten biggest clones make up roughly 6.5%. Trimming removed 3 bases at V and 4 bases at J, with 12 bases between. CDR1 MGHDK and CDR2 SYGVNS come from the germline V gene. The CDR3 is 15 amino acids. The gene calls are TRBV25-1 and TRBJ2-2, with D perhaps matching TRBD1 or TRBD2 (6 bases each). The sequencing used CD4+ T cells sorted from blood, collected at week 0. The receptor was derived from a human donor with alopecia areata. CDR3 sequence: CASSDPGGATGELFF. CDR3 DNA: TGTGCCAGCAGTGACCCCGGGGGCGCCACCGGGGAGCTGTTTTTT.